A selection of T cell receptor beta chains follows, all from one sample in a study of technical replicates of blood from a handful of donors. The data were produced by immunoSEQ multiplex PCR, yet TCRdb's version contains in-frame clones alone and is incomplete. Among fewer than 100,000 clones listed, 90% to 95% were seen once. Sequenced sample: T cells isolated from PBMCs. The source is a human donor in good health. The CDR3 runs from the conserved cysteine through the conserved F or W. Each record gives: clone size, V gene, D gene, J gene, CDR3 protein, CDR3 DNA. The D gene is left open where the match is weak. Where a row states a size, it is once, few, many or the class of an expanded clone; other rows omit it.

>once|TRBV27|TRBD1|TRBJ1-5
CASRGGQSNQPQHF
TGTGCCAGCCGAGGGGGACAGAGCAATCAGCCCCAGCATTTT
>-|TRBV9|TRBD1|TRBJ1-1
CASSVGGQMNTEAFF
TGTGCCAGCAGCGTAGGGGGACAGATGAACACTGAAGCTTTCTTT
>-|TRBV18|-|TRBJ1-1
CASSPLTGSVKTEAFF
TGTGCCAGCTCACCACTAACAGGGAGTGTTAAGACTGAAGCTTTCTTT
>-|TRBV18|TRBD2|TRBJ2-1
CASSPAGGYNEQFF
TGTGCCAGCTCACCAGCGGGGGGGTACAATGAGCAGTTCTTC
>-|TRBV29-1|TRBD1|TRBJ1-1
CSVLDRVEAFF
TGCAGCGTGCTGGACAGGGTTGAAGCTTTCTTT
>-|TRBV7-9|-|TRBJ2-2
CASSLGLTEGELFF
TGTGCCAGCAGCTTAGGACTTACTGAGGGGGAGCTGTTTTTT
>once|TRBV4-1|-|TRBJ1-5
CASSLHREHQPQHF
TGCGCCAGCAGTCTACACAGGGAGCATCAGCCCCAGCATTTT
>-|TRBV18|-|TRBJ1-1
CASSPLPLRNTEAFF
TGTGCCAGCTCACCACTCCCCCTCAGGAACACTGAAGCTTTCTTT
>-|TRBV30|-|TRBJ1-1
CAWLRTFSTEAFF
TGTGCCTGGCTTAGGACTTTTAGCACTGAAGCTTTCTTT
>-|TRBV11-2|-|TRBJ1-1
CASSLGSLIGQLNTEAFF
TGTGCCAGCAGCTTAGGGTCTCTAATCGGACAGTTGAACACTGAAGCTTTCTTT
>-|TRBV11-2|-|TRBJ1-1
CASRQIQGSHTEAFF
TGTGCCAGCAGACAGATACAGGGTTCGCACACTGAAGCTTTCTTT
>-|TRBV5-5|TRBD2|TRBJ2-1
CASSFSGSLGEQFF
TGTGCCAGCAGTTTTAGCGGGAGTCTGGGTGAGCAGTTCTTC
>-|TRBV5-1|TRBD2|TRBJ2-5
CASSLGVTSGSPPLPQETQYF
TGCGCCAGCAGCTTGGGGGTTACTAGCGGGAGTCCTCCCTTACCTCAAGAGACCCAGTACTTC
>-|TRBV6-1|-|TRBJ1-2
CASSEATTGDYGYTF
TGTGCCAGCAGTGAAGCGACGACAGGAGATTATGGCTACACCTTC
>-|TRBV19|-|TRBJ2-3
CASSIPRGHPTDTQYF
TGTGCCAGTAGTATACCCAGGGGACATCCCACAGATACGCAGTATTTT
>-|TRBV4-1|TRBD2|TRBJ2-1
CASSLIEGLAVSTEQFF
TGCGCCAGCAGCCTTATCGAGGGACTAGCTGTCAGCACTGAGCAGTTCTTC
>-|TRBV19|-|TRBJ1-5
CARDSSNQPQHF
TGTGCCAGGGACAGCTCTAATCAGCCCCAGCATTTT
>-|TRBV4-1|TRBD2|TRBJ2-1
CASSHPTQGPGTSSHEQFF
TGCGCCAGCAGCCACCCCACCCAAGGTCCCGGGACTAGTTCCCATGAGCAGTTCTTC
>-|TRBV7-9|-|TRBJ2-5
CASSLRRDQETQYF
TGTGCCAGCAGCTTAAGGAGGGACCAAGAGACCCAGTACTTC
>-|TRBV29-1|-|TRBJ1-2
CSVDFLGRGNGYTF
TGCAGCGTTGATTTTTTGGGTCGAGGGAACGGCTACACCTTC
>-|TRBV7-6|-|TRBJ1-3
CASSLATQSGNTIYF
TGTGCCAGCAGCTTAGCGACACAGTCAGGAAACACCATATATTTT
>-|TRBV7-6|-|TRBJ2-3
CASSFSFTDTQYF
TGTGCCAGCAGCTTCTCCTTCACAGATACGCAGTATTTT
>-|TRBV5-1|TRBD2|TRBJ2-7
CASSQRGEVYEQYF
TGCGCCAGCAGCCAGCGGGGGGAGGTCTACGAGCAGTACTTC
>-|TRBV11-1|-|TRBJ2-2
CASSQDAGELFF
TGTGCCAGCAGCCAGGATGCCGGGGAGCTGTTTTTT
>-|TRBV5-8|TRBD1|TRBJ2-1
CASSSGTGVIYNEQFF
TGTGCCAGCAGCTCCGGGACAGGGGTGATCTACAATGAGCAGTTCTTC
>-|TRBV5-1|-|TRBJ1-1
CASSPWPGRDTEAFF
TGCGCCAGCAGCCCCTGGCCAGGGAGGGACACTGAAGCTTTCTTT
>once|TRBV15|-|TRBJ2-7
CATSREVGVLTYEQYF
TGTGCCACCAGCAGAGAGGTCGGGGTCCTAACCTACGAGCAGTACTTC
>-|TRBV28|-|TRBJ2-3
CASRHAGSPTDTQYF
TGTGCCAGCAGGCACGCGGGTTCCCCCACAGATACGCAGTATTTT
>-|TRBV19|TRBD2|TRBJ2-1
CASSIAGGALNYNEQFF
TGTGCCAGTAGTATAGCGGGAGGGGCCCTAAATTACAATGAGCAGTTCTTC
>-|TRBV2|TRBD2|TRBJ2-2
CASKWERETGELFF
TGTGCCAGCAAGTGGGAGCGGGAGACCGGGGAGCTGTTTTTT
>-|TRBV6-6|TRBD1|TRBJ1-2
CASSYSGQATNYGYTF
TGTGCCAGCAGTTACTCGGGACAGGCCACTAACTATGGCTACACCTTC
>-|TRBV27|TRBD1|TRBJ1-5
CASSRQGENNQPQHF
TGTGCCAGCAGTCGACAGGGCGAAAACAATCAGCCCCAGCATTTT
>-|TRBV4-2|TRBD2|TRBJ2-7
CASSQGSQRGRYIHEQYF
TGTGCCAGCAGCCAAGGGTCCCAGCGGGGGAGGTATATCCACGAGCAGTACTTC
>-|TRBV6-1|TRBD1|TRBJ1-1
CASSEGQENTEAFF
TGTGCCAGCAGTGAGGGACAGGAGAACACTGAAGCTTTCTTT
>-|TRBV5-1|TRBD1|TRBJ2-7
CASTLKGTGPFEQYF
TGCGCCAGCACTCTGAAGGGGACAGGTCCTTTCGAGCAGTACTTC
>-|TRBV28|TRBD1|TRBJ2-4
CASSRQGTTAKNIQYF
TGTGCCAGCAGTCGACAGGGTACGACGGCCAAAAACATTCAGTACTTC
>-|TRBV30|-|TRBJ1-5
CAWSVRLAEGQPQHF
TGTGCCTGGAGTGTACGTCTAGCCGAGGGTCAGCCCCAGCATTTT
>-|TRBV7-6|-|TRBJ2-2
CASSLESSASTGELFF
TGTGCCAGCAGCTTAGAGTCTAGCGCTTCCACCGGGGAGCTGTTTTTT
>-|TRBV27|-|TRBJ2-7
CASSLQGIDHEQYF
TGTGCCAGCAGTTTGCAGGGTATCGACCACGAGCAGTACTTC
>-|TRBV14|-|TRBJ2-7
CASSQVGTRGQYF
TGTGCCAGCAGCCAAGTCGGGACTCGGGGGCAGTACTTC
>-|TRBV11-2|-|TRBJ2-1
CASSLAGERLNEQFF
TGTGCCAGCAGCTTAGCGGGAGAGAGGCTCAATGAGCAGTTCTTC
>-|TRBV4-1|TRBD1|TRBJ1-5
CASSSWTGDQPQHF
TGCGCCAGCAGCTCATGGACAGGGGATCAGCCCCAGCATTTT
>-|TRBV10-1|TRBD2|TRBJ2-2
CASSEGLASNTGELFF
TGCGCCAGCAGTGAAGGACTAGCGTCGAACACCGGGGAGCTGTTTTTT
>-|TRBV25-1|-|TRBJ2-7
CASSGLGKREVYEQYF
TGTGCCAGCAGTGGCCTCGGAAAGAGGGAGGTCTACGAGCAGTACTTC
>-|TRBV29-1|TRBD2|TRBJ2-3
CSVDAADSGNTDTQYF
TGCAGCGTTGACGCCGCGGATAGCGGGAACACAGATACGCAGTATTTT
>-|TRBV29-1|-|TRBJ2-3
CSVALAGASTDTQYF
TGCAGCGTTGCTTTGGCAGGCGCTAGCACAGATACGCAGTATTTT
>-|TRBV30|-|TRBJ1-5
CACGRGLVGNQPQHF
TGTGCCTGCGGGAGGGGACTTGTGGGCAATCAGCCCCAGCATTTT
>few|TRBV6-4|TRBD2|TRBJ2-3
CASNTSGNTDTQYF
TGTGCCAGCAATACTAGCGGGAACACAGATACGCAGTATTTT
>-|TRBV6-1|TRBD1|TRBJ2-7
CASSWGQFYEQYF
TGTGCCAGCAGTTGGGGACAGTTCTACGAGCAGTACTTC
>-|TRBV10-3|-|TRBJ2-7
CAITGDSQTYEQYF
TGTGCCATCACGGGGGACAGTCAAACCTACGAGCAGTACTTC
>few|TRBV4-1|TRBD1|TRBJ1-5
CASSQGPLLRTGIEPNQPQHF
TGCGCCAGCAGCCAAGGCCCCCTCCTGAGGACAGGCATAGAGCCGAATCAGCCCCAGCATTTT